The rows below give T cell receptor beta chains drawn from one sample of a study of blood T cell repertoires in COVID-19. Method: immunoSEQ multiplex PCR; TCRdb's copy keeps in-frame clones and lacks some. The top ten hold 6.9% of the sample, which has about 52,000 clones, around 86% seen once. The sequenced material came from peripheral blood. All receptors come from an older man with active COVID-19. The CDR3 runs from the conserved cysteine through the conserved F or W. D genes are given only for firm matches. Only some rows state a clone size, as once, few, many or a class for expanded clones.

DNA,CDR3,V,J,length,size,D
TGCGCCAGCAGCCCCGGGACAGGGCATTACAATGAGCAGTTCTTC,CASSPGTGHYNEQFF,TRBV5-1,TRBJ2-1,15,NA,TRBD1
TGTGCCAGCAGCATTGGACAGCTCCAAGAGACCCAGTACTTC,CASSIGQLQETQYF,TRBV11-1,TRBJ2-5,14,NA,NA
TGTGCCAGCAGCTTAGATTTCAGGGGCAGTGGAAACATTCAGTACTTC,CASSLDFRGSGNIQYF,TRBV7-2,TRBJ2-4,16,once,NA
TGTGCCAGCTCACCACCGCGGCTACGCACAGATACGCAGTATTTT,CASSPPRLRTDTQYF,TRBV18,TRBJ2-3,15,few,NA
TGTGCCAGCAGCTTATCCCGACTCGCGGACGAGCAGTACTTC,CASSLSRLADEQYF,TRBV7-8,TRBJ2-7,14,few,NA
TGTGCCAGCAGGCCTCCGGGAATTAACTATGGCTACACCTTC,CASRPPGINYGYTF,TRBV6-5,TRBJ1-2,14,NA,NA
TGTGCCACCAGTGACAGACTAGCGGGGCCCCCCGAGACCCAGTACTTC,CATSDRLAGPPETQYF,TRBV24-1,TRBJ2-5,16,NA,TRBD2
TGCGCCAGCAGCTCCCTCCCGGGGACAGAATGGAAGATCTTT,CASSSLPGTEWKIF,TRBV5-1,TRBJ1-1,14,NA,TRBD1
TGTGCCAGCAGCGTAGTGGCGGACTATGGCTACACCTTC,CASSVVADYGYTF,TRBV9,TRBJ1-2,13,NA,NA
TGTGCCAGCAAACAAGGTAGGGGCGGATATAGCAATCAGCCCCAGCATTTT,CASKQGRGGYSNQPQHF,TRBV7-3,TRBJ1-5,17,few,NA
TGTGCCATCAGTGAGGTCGAAGAGACCCAGTACTTC,CAISEVEETQYF,TRBV10-3,TRBJ2-5,12,NA,NA
TGTGCCAGTAGTCCCACAGTAACGCACACTGAAGCTTTCTTT,CASSPTVTHTEAFF,TRBV19,TRBJ1-1,14,NA,NA
TGCGCCAGCAGCCTGGACAGGGGCTCATATGGCTACACCTTC,CASSLDRGSYGYTF,TRBV4-1,TRBJ1-2,14,NA,TRBD1
TGTGCCAGCAGCGGGTCTCCGGGTACCGGGGAGCTGTTTTTT,CASSGSPGTGELFF,TRBV6-4,TRBJ2-2,14,many,NA
TGTGCCAGTAGTATATCAGGATCCGGGGCCAACGTCCTGACTTTC,CASSISGSGANVLTF,TRBV19,TRBJ2-6,15,NA,NA
TGTGCCAGCAGCCAAGGTGCCCGGTCAGAGACCCAGTACTTC,CASSQGARSETQYF,TRBV14,TRBJ2-5,14,few,NA
TGTGCCAGCAGCTCCATAGTGGCAGGGAGGCGTCAGCCCCAGCATTTT,CASSSIVAGRRQPQHF,TRBV11-2,TRBJ1-5,16,NA,NA
TGTGCCAGCAGCTTAGATCGGGACTTTGCCTACGAGCAGTACTTC,CASSLDRDFAYEQYF,TRBV11-2,TRBJ2-7,15,NA,NA
TGTGCCAGCAGTCCGACAGGGGTCTATGGCTACACCTTC,CASSPTGVYGYTF,TRBV27,TRBJ1-2,13,NA,TRBD1
TGTGCCAGCAGAGAGACAGGGATAGGCAATCAGCCCCAGCATTTT,CASRETGIGNQPQHF,TRBV6-5,TRBJ1-5,15,NA,TRBD1
TGTGCCGGCGGGGACAGGGAAGCTGGCTACACCTTC,CAGGDREAGYTF,TRBV3-1/TRBV3-2,TRBJ1-2,12,NA,TRBD1
TGTGCCAGCAGCTTTACAGTGAACACTGAAGCTTTCTTT,CASSFTVNTEAFF,TRBV7-6,TRBJ1-1,13,NA,NA
TGTGCCAGCAGCCGTAGCGGGGGGGCAGGGGAGACCCAGTACTTC,CASSRSGGAGETQYF,TRBV4-2,TRBJ2-5,15,NA,TRBD2
TGTGCCAGCAGTTCCGCGGGACAGGGTGATGAAAAACTGTTTTTT,CASSSAGQGDEKLFF,TRBV6-2/TRBV6-3,TRBJ1-4,15,NA,TRBD1
TGTGCCAGCAGCTTGGACAGGGGGTCCTACGAGCAGTACTTC,CASSLDRGSYEQYF,TRBV5-4,TRBJ2-7,14,NA,TRBD1
TGTGCCAGTGGTAGCGGACAGGGGGCCTACGAGCAGTACTTC,CASGSGQGAYEQYF,TRBV7-9,TRBJ2-7,14,NA,TRBD1
TGTGCCAGCAGCTTTATTACCGGGACAGGATCCTACGAGCAGTACTTC,CASSFITGTGSYEQYF,TRBV5-4,TRBJ2-7,16,NA,TRBD1
TGTGCCATCAGTGACACACAGGGGGCCGGAGAGACCCAGTACTTC,CAISDTQGAGETQYF,TRBV10-3,TRBJ2-5,15,NA,TRBD1
TGTGCCAGCAGCGTCCCCCCCCTAGGTCCGGATACGCAGTATTTT,CASSVPPLGPDTQYF,TRBV7-9,TRBJ2-3,15,NA,NA
TGTGCCAGCAGCTTAGGACTTGCGGGAGGCACTGAAGCTTTCTTT,CASSLGLAGGTEAFF,TRBV7-9,TRBJ1-1,15,NA,NA
TGTGCCAGCAGCCCGACTAGTGCAGAGACCCAGTACTTC,CASSPTSAETQYF,TRBV3-1/TRBV3-2,TRBJ2-5,13,NA,NA
TGTGCCAGCTCACCAACACAGGGCTCCTACGAGCAGTACTTC,CASSPTQGSYEQYF,TRBV18,TRBJ2-7,14,NA,NA
TGTGCCAGCAGGGGTGCGGACATCCGAGAAGCTTTCTTT,CASRGADIREAFF,TRBV6-5,TRBJ1-1,13,once,NA
TGTGCCAGCAGTTTACTGTATAATTCACCCCTCCACTTT,CASSLLYNSPLHF,TRBV12-3/TRBV12-4,TRBJ1-6,13,NA,NA
TGTGCCAGCAGTACAAGGGGAAATCAGCCCCAGCATTTT,CASSTRGNQPQHF,TRBV27,TRBJ1-5,13,NA,NA
TGCGCCAGCAGCTTGGGGCAGGGGAATGAAAAACTGTTTTTT,CASSLGQGNEKLFF,TRBV5-1,TRBJ1-4,14,NA,NA
TGTGCCAGCAGTTTAATGGGCTCAGGGAGGCACGAGCAGTACTTC,CASSLMGSGRHEQYF,TRBV27,TRBJ2-7,15,NA,NA
TGTGCCAGCAGCTCGCGGACTAGCGGGGACACAGGTGAGCAGTTCTTC,CASSSRTSGDTGEQFF,TRBV5-4,TRBJ2-1,16,NA,TRBD2
TGTGCCAGCAGGGGACAGGGCGGTCAGCCCCAGCATTTT,CASRGQGGQPQHF,TRBV12-3/TRBV12-4,TRBJ1-5,13,NA,TRBD1
TGTGCCACCAGCAGAGATCAAGGAGGTTGGGGGCTAGAGACCCAGTACTTC,CATSRDQGGWGLETQYF,TRBV15,TRBJ2-5,17,once,NA
TGCGCCAGTAAGCCCGGGTCGGGCGGGAGCACAGATACGCAGTATTTT,CASKPGSGGSTDTQYF,TRBV4-1,TRBJ2-3,16,NA,NA
TGTGCCAGCAGCCGCGACGGGGATACGCAGTATTTT,CASSRDGDTQYF,TRBV7-9,TRBJ2-3,12,once,NA
TGTGCCACCAGTGAACCCTCAGACAAGGTAGATACGCAGTATTTT,CATSEPSDKVDTQYF,TRBV24-1,TRBJ2-3,15,once,NA
TGTGCCAGTAGCCCCGCGGGGGTTACAGATACGCAGTATTTT,CASSPAGVTDTQYF,TRBV19,TRBJ2-3,14,NA,TRBD2
TGCGCCAGCAGCCCGAGGACAGGGTTCTACGAGCAGTACTTC,CASSPRTGFYEQYF,TRBV5-1,TRBJ2-7,14,NA,TRBD1
TGTGCCAGCAGTTACTCGGCCGGCGGCGCTGAAGCTTTCTTT,CASSYSAGGAEAFF,TRBV6-5,TRBJ1-1,14,NA,NA
TGTGCCAGCAGTGCTCAGGGTGAAAGAGAGACCCAGTACTTC,CASSAQGERETQYF,TRBV28,TRBJ2-5,14,NA,NA
TGTGCCAGCAGTGAATACCCAGGGTCCGCCTACGAGCAGTACTTC,CASSEYPGSAYEQYF,TRBV25-1,TRBJ2-7,15,NA,NA
TGTGCCACCAGTGACTCCACAGGGAATGAGAATAGCAATCAGCCCCAGCATTTT,CATSDSTGNENSNQPQHF,TRBV24-1,TRBJ1-5,18,NA,NA
TGTGCCAGCAGCCCGACACAGGGGATCCACGAGCAGTACTTC,CASSPTQGIHEQYF,TRBV9,TRBJ2-7,14,NA,TRBD1
TGTGCCAGCCGGGCAGGGAACACAGATACGCAGTATTTT,CASRAGNTDTQYF,TRBV5-4,TRBJ2-3,13,NA,NA
TGTGCCAGCAGTCGCGAGCGTGCCTCTAGCACAGATACGCAGTATTTT,CASSRERASSTDTQYF,TRBV11-2,TRBJ2-3,16,NA,NA
TGTGCCAGCAAGTCCGGACAGAGCTCCTATAATTCACCCCTCCACTTT,CASKSGQSSYNSPLHF,TRBV27,TRBJ1-6,16,NA,NA